This T cell receptor (beta chain) was captured by sequencing in a study of blood T cell repertoires in COVID-19. On the study more broadly: Samples taken during acute and convalescent COVID-19 were collected in the United States, Italy and Spain. Sample material is recorded as cDNA or gDNA derived from T cells, B-cell-depleted T cells, or PBMCs.

The CDR3 has 16 residues. In germline, CDR1 is WNHNN, CDR2 SYGVQD (reference sequence). V lost 7 bases, J lost 0 bases, and 15 bases lay in between. How the authors handled the data: Amplification of reference gene primers provided the estimated nucleated cell counts. Sequenced by immunoSEQ multiplex PCR; TCRdb stores in-frame clones only, minus some. The DNA gave D and trimming, while V, J and clone size come from that table. The sample consists of hundreds of thousands of clones, roughly 89% of them appearing once. V is TRBV10-1 and J is TRBJ1-4; the D is unclear. The receptor was isolated from a woman in her thirties with acute or convalescent COVID-19. Sequenced sample: peripheral blood. CDR3 sequence reads: CASTPTGCATNEKLFF. The CDR3 coding sequence is TGCGCCAGCACCCCTACGGGGTGCGCAACTAATGAAAAACTGTTTTTT.